One sample yielded the 6 T cell receptor beta chains listed below, sequenced in a study of CD8 T cells in Susac syndrome. With random hexamers, 0.5 to 1 ug RNA was reverse transcribed. In TCRdb, the immunoSEQ multiplex PCR reads were re-called with MiXCR into one record per CDR3 protein. Here the sample spans around 160,000 distinct CDR3 sequences, approximately 93% being singletons. The sample taken for sequencing was CD4+ T cells from PBMCs. These receptors originate from a human donor with multiple sclerosis.

The chain uses TRBV18 and TRBJ2-4; D possibly uses TRBD1 or TRBD2 (5 bases each). Trimming shortened V by 3 bases and J by 5 bases, and 17 bases separated the two germline ends. This CDR3 has 16 amino acids. Germline loops: CDR1 KGHSH, CDR2 LQKENI. The CDR3, as DNA: TGTGCCAGCTCACCTCCCAGTCGAGGGGCCCAAAACATTCAGTACTTC. Protein sequence: CASSPPSRGAQNIQYF.

The V gene is TRBV30, the J gene TRBJ1-1; D call uncertain. The germline V gene has CDR1 GTSNPN and CDR2 SVGIG (reference sequence). The ends were cut back, 8 bases at V and 4 bases at J, with 11 bases in the middle. The CDR3 extends over 11 amino acids. CDR3 bases: TGTGCCGGGCTGCGGGCCACTGAAGCTTTCTTT. Its translation is CAGLRATEAFF.

This CDR3 reads CASSPRGMEGQYF. CDR3 sequence (DNA): TGTGCCAGCAGCCCAAGGGGGATGGAAGGGCAGTACTTC. The V gene is TRBV7-8, the J gene TRBJ2-7; possible D gene TRBD1, 6 bases. The CDR3 spans 13 residues. With 5 bases removed from V and 9 bases from J, the gap between germline ends came to 17 bases. CDR1 SGHVS and CDR2 FQNEAQ come from the germline V gene. The entire variable domain, with the rest obtained from reference TRBV7-8 and TRBJ2-7, is as follows: GAGVSQSPRYKVAKRGQDVALRCDPISGHVSLFWYQQALGQGPEFLTYFQNEAQLDKSGLPSDRFFAERPEGSVSTLKIQRTQQEDSAVYLCASSPRGMEGQYFGPGTRLTVT.

This chain links TRBV7-2 with TRBJ2-7, with a weak D call TRBD1 (7 bases). This CDR3 is built from 15 residues. V lost 4 bases and J 3 bases, leaving 16 bases between the germline ends. Germline V lookup: CDR1 SGHTA, CDR2 FQGNSA. CDR3 residues: CASSSGAGGYYEQYF. In DNA form, the CDR3 reads TGTGCCAGCAGCTCAGGGGCAGGGGGGTACTACGAGCAGTACTTC.

The genes are TRBV2 and TRBJ1-1; 10 bases match TRBD1. The CDR3 has 14 residues. Per germline, CDR1 SNHLY and CDR2 FYNNEI. V lost 6 bases to trimming and J lost 4 bases; unmatched junction nucleotides: 5. The CDR3 DNA reads as TGTGCCAGCAGGGGGACAGGGGCTGGCACTGAAGCTTTCTTT. It codes for CASRGTGAGTEAFF.

J is TRBJ2-4 and V is TRBV5-6, with D perhaps matching TRBD1 (7 bases). Trimming cost V 6 bases and J 7 bases, with 17 bases left between them. The CDR3 covers 14 residues. Germline CDR1 SGHDT, CDR2 YYEEEE. CDR3 coding DNA: TGTGCCAGCACCCCCTGGAGGGACAGCAACATTCAGTACTTC. Protein product: CASTPWRDSNIQYF.